The sample holds one count of the clone carrying this T cell receptor (beta chain). This sample was included in a study of control samples from healthy donors and cancer patients. CDR1 is SGHRS, CDR2 YFSETQ, per germline. The CDR3 has 15 amino acids. The V end was cut by 3 bases, the J end by 4 bases, with 16 bases between. The data were produced by immunoSEQ multiplex PCR, yet TCRdb's version contains in-frame clones alone and is incomplete. The sample contains some 100,000 clones, more than 90% of which appear only once. The sequence derives from a human donor in good health. The donor label of this sample is uncertain. The source material was blood. J is TRBJ1-1 and V is TRBV5-1; D unclear. The CDR3 protein is CASSSYETLSTEAFF. The DNA for the CDR3 is TGCGCCAGCAGCTCCTACGAGACGTTGAGCACTGAAGCTTTCTTT.